A single sample gave rise to the 15 T cell receptor beta chains below, sequenced in a study of blood T cells in healthy people across ages. Then a second PCR, running roughly 7 to 12 cycles, was carried out with a sample-barcoded 5' primer and a J-beta primer mix. From the 5' RACE reads, TCRdb called clonotypes with MiXCR, one entry per CDR3 protein. Among about 2 million distinct CDR3 sequences listed, roughly 50% were seen once. Sequencing input: blood. Every receptor here comes from a middle-aged woman in good health.

The genes are TRBV28 and TRBJ2-1; no clear D. V was pared by 4 bases and J by 3 bases, with 16 bases between. From germline, CDR1 is MDHEN and CDR2 SYDVKM. The CDR3 is made up of 16 amino acids. The CDR3 protein is CASSSPPPRHYNEQFF. CDR3 coding DNA: TGTGCCAGCAGTTCCCCCCCCCCAAGGCACTACAATGAGCAGTTCTTC.

This chain joins TRBV12-3 or TRBV12-4 and TRBJ1-5; D is unresolved. The length of the CDR3 is 12 residues. The V end was cut by 3 bases, the J end by 8 bases, with 8 bases between. Written as DNA, the CDR3 is TGTGCCAGCAGTTTGAACATTGAGCCCCAGCATTTT. Residues: CASSLNIEPQHF.

The V and J genes are TRBV20-1 and TRBJ1-5; 10 nucleotides align to TRBD1. In germline, CDR1 is DFQATT, CDR2 SNEGSKA (reference sequence). The CDR3 contains 15 residues. V was pared by 8 bases and J by 7 bases, with 14 bases of the junction left unmatched. The CDR3 DNA reads as TGCAGTACAGGACGGGGACAGGGGATCGTACAGCCCCAGCATTTT. Translating gives CSTGRGQGIVQPQHF.

This clonotype was observed once. The gene calls are TRBV21-1 and TRBJ2-7; the table calls TRBD1, which could not be checked here. TRBV21-1 is a recognized pseudogene. This CDR3 comprises 15 residues. The CDR3 sequence is CASTFRGRRGYEQYF. CDR3 nucleotides: TGTGCCAGCACTTTTCGGGGACGTCGGGGCTACGAGCAGTACTTC.

The genes are TRBV7-9 and TRBJ2-3; D is possibly TRBD2 (7 bases). CDR3 size: 13 residues. V was shortened by 5 bases and J by 14 bases, with 20 bases between the two germline ends. The V gene's germline CDR1 is SEHNR and CDR2 FQNEAQ (reference sequence). CDR3 region: CASSPGLAGAMYF. The DNA of the CDR3 is TGTGCCAGCAGCCCGGGGTTGGCGGGGGCCATGTATTTT.

The V gene is TRBV20-1, the J gene TRBJ2-7; D not resolved. Trimming pared 4 bases from V and 3 bases from J, leaving 7 bases between. The CDR3 is made up of 11 amino acids. Germline CDR1 DFQATT, CDR2 SNEGSKA (reference sequence). The CDR3 spells CSATDLYEQYF. CDR3 nucleotides: TGCAGTGCTACCGACCTCTACGAGCAGTACTTC.

Only a few counts were recorded for this clonotype. The chain combines TRBV4-1 with TRBJ2-5; D uncertain. V was pared by 2 bases and J by 2 bases, with 18 bases between. The CDR3 contains 17 residues. CDR1 MGHRA and CDR2 YSYEKL come from the germline V gene. The CDR3 is CASSQYRWRTTQETQYF. DNA for the CDR3: TGCGCCAGCAGCCAATACCGATGGCGGACCACACAAGAGACCCAGTACTTC.

V and J are TRBV7-3 and TRBJ2-3; D is tentatively TRBD1 or TRBD2 (5 bases each). Germline CDR1 and CDR2: SGHTA and FQGTGA. V was shortened by 4 bases and J by 1 base, with 12 bases between the two germline ends. CDR3 length: 15 amino acids. CDR3 nucleotides: TGTGCCAGCAGCTCCGGGACGGCCCGCACAGATACGCAGTATTTT. Amino acid sequence: CASSSGTARTDTQYF. Supplemented by reference TRBV7-3 and TRBJ2-3, the full variable domain reads GAGVSQTPSNKVTEKGKYVELRCDPISGHTALYWYRQSLGQGPEFLIYFQGTGAADDSGLPNDRFFAVRPEGSVSTLKIQRTERGDSAVYLCASSSGTARTDTQYFGPGTRLTVL.

The rearrangement uses TRBV11-1 and TRBJ2-1, with a possible D match to TRBD1 (6 bases). Germline V gives CDR1 SGHAT, CDR2 FQDESV (reference sequence). This CDR3 has 17 residues. V lost 2 bases, J lost 0 bases, and 14 bases lay in between. Here the CDR3 DNA reads TGTGCCAGCAGCTTAAGGGGGACGCAGAGCTCCTACAATGAGCAGTTCTTC. It yields the protein CASSLRGTQSSYNEQFF.

The gene calls are TRBV20-1 and TRBJ1-5, with 11 positions matching TRBD1. V lost 5 bases to trimming and J lost 7 bases; unmatched junction nucleotides: 7. Germline values: CDR1 DFQATT, CDR2 SNEGSKA (reference sequence). The CDR3 is made up of 14 amino acids. This chain's CDR3 is CSAPWTGGFQPQHF. CDR3 DNA sequence: TGCAGTGCTCCTTGGACAGGGGGCTTCCAGCCCCAGCATTTT.

This rearrangement joins TRBV4-2 to TRBJ1-2, with a possible D match to TRBD1 (6 bases). CDR3 length equals 16 residues. V was trimmed by 0 bases and J by 3 bases, leaving 14 bases between them. CDR1 is LGHNA, CDR2 YNFKEQ, per germline. The CDR3 DNA reads TGTGCCAGCAGCCAAGAAGGGCTGGGGGGCGACTATGGCTACACCTTC. Translated, it gives CASSQEGLGGDYGYTF.

The chain is built from TRBV2 and TRBJ2-3; D is undetermined. Germline V gene data show CDR1 as SNHLY and CDR2 as FYNNEI. This CDR3 has 14 amino acids. V lost 8 bases to trimming and J lost 0 bases, with 12 bases between them. The CDR3 loop is CASRSDSSTDTQYF. The CDR3 nucleotides are TGTGCCAGCCGGAGCGACTCGAGCACAGATACGCAGTATTTT.

The sample holds a few counts of this clonotype. The chain is built from TRBV20-1 and TRBJ2-5; weak D call: TRBD2 (6 bases). Trimming shortened V by 1 base and J by 3 bases, and 9 bases separated the two germline ends. Germline V gene data show CDR1 as DFQATT and CDR2 as SNEGSKA (reference sequence). The CDR3 length is 13 residues. DNA of the CDR3: TGCAGTGCTAGAGCGGGAGAGAAAGAGACCCAGTACTTC. Amino acids: CSARAGEKETQYF.

The rearrangement uses TRBV11-2 and TRBJ2-5; 8 nucleotides match TRBD1. This CDR3 comprises 15 residues. V shed 3 bases and J 2 bases; nucleotides not matched to a gene: 5. Germline V CDR1 and CDR2: SGHAT, FQNNGV. The CDR3 region has the DNA TGTGCCAGCAGCTTGGACAGGGCCTATCAAGAGACCCAGTACTTC. This translates into CASSLDRAYQETQYF. The entire variable domain, with the rest obtained from reference TRBV11-2 and TRBJ2-5, is as follows: EAGVAQSPRYKIIEKRQSVAFWCNPISGHATLYWYQQILGQGPKLLIQFQNNGVVDDSQLPKDRFSAERLKGVDSTLKIQPAKLEDSAVYLCASSLDRAYQETQYFGPGTRLLVL.

J is TRBJ2-4 and V is TRBV4-1; tentative D call: TRBD2 (6 bases). The V and J ends lost 4 bases and 0 bases respectively, with 19 bases between them. Germline assignment: CDR1 MGHRA and CDR2 YSYEKL. The CDR3 is 18 amino acids. The CDR3 region has the DNA TGCGCCAGCAGCCTACCCCGAGGAGGGAACCTAGCCAAAAACATTCAGTACTTC. Its protein product is CASSLPRGGNLAKNIQYF.